This T cell receptor beta chain is drawn from a study of control samples from healthy donors and cancer patients. Germline V lookup: CDR1 SGHRS, CDR2 YFSETQ. The CDR3 spans 16 residues. V gave up 2 bases and J gave up 1 base; unmatched junction bases: 4. Assay: immunoSEQ multiplex PCR; the TCRdb copy retains only in-frame clones and omits some. Among around 85,000 clones listed, roughly 93% were seen once. This sequence was found in a woman aged 18-29 years in good health. The specimen sequenced was blood. The V call is TRBV5-1, the J call TRBJ2-1; 9 positions agree with TRBD2. The CDR3 nucleotides are TGCGCCAGCAGCTTATCCACTAGCGGGTCCTACAATGAGCAGTTCTTC. This translates into CASSLSTSGSYNEQFF.